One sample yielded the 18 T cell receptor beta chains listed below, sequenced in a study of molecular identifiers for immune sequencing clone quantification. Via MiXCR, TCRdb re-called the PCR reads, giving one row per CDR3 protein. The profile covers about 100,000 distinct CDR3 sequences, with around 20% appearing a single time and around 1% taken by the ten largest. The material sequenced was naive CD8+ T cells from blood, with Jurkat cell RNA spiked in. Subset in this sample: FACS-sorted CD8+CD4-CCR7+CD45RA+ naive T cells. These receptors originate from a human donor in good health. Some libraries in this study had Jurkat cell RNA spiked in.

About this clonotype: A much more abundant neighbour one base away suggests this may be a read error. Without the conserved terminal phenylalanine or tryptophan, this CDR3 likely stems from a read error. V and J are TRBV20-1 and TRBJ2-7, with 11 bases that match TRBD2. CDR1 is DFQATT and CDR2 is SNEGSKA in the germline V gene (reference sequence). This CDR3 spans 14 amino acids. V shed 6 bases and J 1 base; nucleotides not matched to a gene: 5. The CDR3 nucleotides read TGCAGTGCCCCGGGACTAGCGGTATCCTACGAGCAGTACCTC. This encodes CSAPGLAVSYEQYL.

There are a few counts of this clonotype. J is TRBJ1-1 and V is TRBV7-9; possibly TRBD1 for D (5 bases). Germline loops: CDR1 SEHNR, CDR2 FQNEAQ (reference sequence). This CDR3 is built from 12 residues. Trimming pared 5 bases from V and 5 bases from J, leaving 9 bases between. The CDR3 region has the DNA TGTGCCAGCAGCCAAGGGGTGACTGAAGCTTTCTTT. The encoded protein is CASSQGVTEAFF.

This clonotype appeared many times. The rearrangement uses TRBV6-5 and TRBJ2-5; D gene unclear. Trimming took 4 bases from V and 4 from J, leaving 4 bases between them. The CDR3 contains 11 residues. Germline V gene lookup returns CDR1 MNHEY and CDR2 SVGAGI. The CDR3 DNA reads TGTGCCAGCAGTTCCGGAGAGACCCAGTACTTC. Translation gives CASSSGETQYF.

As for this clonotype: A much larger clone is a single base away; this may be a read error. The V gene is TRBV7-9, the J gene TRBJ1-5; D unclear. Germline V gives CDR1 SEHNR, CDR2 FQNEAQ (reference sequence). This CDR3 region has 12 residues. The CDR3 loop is CASGLDDGPQHF. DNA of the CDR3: TGTGCCAGCGGCTTAGACGACGGGCCCCAGCATTTT. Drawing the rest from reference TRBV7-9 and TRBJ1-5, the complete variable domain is DTGVSQNPRHKITKRGQNVTFRCDPISEHNRLYWYRQTLGQGPEFLTYFQNEAQLEKSRLLSDRFSAERPKGSFSTLEIQRTEQGDSAMYLCASGLDDGPQHFGDGTRLSIL.

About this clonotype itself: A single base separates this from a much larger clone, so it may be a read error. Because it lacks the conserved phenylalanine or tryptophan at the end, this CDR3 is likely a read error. The CDR3 sequence: CASSQGEGPDTQYV. In nucleotides, the CDR3 is TGTGCCAGCAGCCAAGGGGAGGGACCAGATACGCAGTATGTT. The chain combines TRBV11-2 with TRBJ2-3, with 7 bases aligning to TRBD2. This CDR3 contains 14 residues. V lost 5 bases to trimming and J lost 4 bases; unmatched junction nucleotides: 6. Germline values: CDR1 SGHAT, CDR2 FQNNGV.

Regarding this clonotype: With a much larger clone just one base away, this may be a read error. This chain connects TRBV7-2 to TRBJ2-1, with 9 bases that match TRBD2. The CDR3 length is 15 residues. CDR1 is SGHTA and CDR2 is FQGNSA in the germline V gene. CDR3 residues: CASSLLAGTYNEQLF. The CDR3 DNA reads TGTGCCAGCAGCTTACTAGCGGGAACTTACAATGAGCAGCTCTTC.

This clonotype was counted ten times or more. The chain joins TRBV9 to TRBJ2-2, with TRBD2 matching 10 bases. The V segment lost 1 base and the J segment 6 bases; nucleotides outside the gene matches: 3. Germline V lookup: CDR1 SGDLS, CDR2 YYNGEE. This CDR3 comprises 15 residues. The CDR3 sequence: CASSVKGLAPGELFF. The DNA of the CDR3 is TGTGCCAGCAGCGTAAAGGGACTAGCGCCCGGGGAGCTGTTTTTT.

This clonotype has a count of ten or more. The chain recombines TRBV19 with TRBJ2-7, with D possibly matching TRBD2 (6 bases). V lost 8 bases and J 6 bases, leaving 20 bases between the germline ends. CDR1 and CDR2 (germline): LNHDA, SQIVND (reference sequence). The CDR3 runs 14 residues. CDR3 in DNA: TGTGCCAGTTCCCCCTGGCGGGATGGAGGCGAGCAGTACTTC. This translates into CASSPWRDGGEQYF. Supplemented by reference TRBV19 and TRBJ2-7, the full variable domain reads DGGITQSPKYLFRKEGQNVTLSCEQNLNHDAMYWYRQDPGQGLRLIYYSQIVNDFQKGDIAEGYSVSREKKESFPLTVTSAQKNPTAFYLCASSPWRDGGEQYFGPGTRLTVT.

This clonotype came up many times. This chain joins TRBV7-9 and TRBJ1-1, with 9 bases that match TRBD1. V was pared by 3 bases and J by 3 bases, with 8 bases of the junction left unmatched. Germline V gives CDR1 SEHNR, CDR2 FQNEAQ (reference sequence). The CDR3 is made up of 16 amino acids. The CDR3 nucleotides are TGTGCCAGCAGCTTTTTAGGACAGGGGAGTGACACTGAAGCTTTCTTT. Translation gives CASSFLGQGSDTEAFF.

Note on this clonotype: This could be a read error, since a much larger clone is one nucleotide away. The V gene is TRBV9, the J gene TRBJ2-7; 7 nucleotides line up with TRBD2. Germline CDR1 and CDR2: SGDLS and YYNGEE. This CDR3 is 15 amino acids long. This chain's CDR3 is CASSATSASSYERYF. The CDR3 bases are TGTGCCAGCAGCGCAACTAGCGCCAGCTCCTACGAGCGGTACTTC.

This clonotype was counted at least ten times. The CDR3 DNA sequence: TGTGCCAGCAGCTCCGGAGAGCTCTACGAGCAGTACTTC. Translated, it gives CASSSGELYEQYF. The chain uses TRBV5-4 and TRBJ2-7; D unclear. CDR3 length: 13 residues. Deletions cut 3 bases from V and 3 bases from J, with 10 bases between. The germline V gene has CDR1 SGHNT and CDR2 YYREEE (reference sequence).

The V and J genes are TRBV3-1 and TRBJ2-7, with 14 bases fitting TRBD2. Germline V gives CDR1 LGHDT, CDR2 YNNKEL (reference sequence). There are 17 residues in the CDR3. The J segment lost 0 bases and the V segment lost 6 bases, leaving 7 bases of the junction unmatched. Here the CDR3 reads CASSPGLAGGFSYEQYF. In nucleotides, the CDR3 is TGTGCCAGCAGTCCCGGACTAGCGGGAGGTTTCTCCTACGAGCAGTACTTC.

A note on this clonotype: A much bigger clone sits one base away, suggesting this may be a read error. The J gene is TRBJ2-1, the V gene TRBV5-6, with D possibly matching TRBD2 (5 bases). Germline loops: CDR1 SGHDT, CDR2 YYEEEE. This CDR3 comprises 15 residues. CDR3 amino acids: CASRLRARLYNEQFF. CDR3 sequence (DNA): TGTGCCAGCCGCTTGAGGGCCCGCCTATACAATGAGCAGTTCTTC.

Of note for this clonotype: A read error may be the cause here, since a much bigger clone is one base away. The CDR3 region has the DNA TGCAGTGCTCCGCCAGGAGCGGGGGTCCTCTACGAGCAGCACTTC. Its protein product is CSAPPGAGVLYEQHF. The V call is TRBV20-1, the J call TRBJ2-7; 8 nucleotides agree with TRBD2. Germline lookup yields CDR1 DFQATT and CDR2 SNEGSKA (reference sequence). CDR3 length equals 15 residues.

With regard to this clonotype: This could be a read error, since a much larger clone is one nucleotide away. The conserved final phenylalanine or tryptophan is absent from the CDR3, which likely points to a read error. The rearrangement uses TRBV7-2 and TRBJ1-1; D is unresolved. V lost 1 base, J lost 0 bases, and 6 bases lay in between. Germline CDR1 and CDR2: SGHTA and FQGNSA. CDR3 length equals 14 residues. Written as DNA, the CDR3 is TGTGCCAGCAGCTTAGTGTACCTGAACACTGAAGCTTTCTCT. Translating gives CASSLVYLNTEAFS.

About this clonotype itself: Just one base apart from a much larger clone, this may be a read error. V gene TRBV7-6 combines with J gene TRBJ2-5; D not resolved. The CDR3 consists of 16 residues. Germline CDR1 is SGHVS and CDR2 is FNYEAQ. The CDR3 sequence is CASSLSSGIQQETRYF. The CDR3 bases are TGTGCCAGCAGCTTATCGTCCGGAATACAACAAGAGACCCGGTACTTC. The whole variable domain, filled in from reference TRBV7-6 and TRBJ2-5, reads GAGVSQSPRYKVTKRGQDVALRCDPISGHVSLYWYRQALGQGPEFLTYFNYEAQQDKSGLPNDRFSAERPEGSISTLTIQRTEQRDSAMYRCASSLSSGIQQETRYFGPGTRLLVL.

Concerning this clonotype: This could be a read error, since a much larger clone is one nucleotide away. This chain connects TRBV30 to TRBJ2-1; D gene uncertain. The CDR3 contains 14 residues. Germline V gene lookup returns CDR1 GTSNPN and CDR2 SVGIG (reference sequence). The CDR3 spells CARLRISSYSEQFF. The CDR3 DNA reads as TGTGCCCGGTTGCGAATAAGCTCCTACAGTGAGCAGTTCTTC.

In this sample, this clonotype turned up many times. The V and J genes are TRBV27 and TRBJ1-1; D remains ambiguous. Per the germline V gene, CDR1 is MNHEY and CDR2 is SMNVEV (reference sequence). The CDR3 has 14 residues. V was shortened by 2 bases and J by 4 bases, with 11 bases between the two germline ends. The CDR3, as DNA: TGTGCCAGCAGTTTAAGGGCAGGCGCCACTGAAGCTTTCTTT. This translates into CASSLRAGATEAFF.